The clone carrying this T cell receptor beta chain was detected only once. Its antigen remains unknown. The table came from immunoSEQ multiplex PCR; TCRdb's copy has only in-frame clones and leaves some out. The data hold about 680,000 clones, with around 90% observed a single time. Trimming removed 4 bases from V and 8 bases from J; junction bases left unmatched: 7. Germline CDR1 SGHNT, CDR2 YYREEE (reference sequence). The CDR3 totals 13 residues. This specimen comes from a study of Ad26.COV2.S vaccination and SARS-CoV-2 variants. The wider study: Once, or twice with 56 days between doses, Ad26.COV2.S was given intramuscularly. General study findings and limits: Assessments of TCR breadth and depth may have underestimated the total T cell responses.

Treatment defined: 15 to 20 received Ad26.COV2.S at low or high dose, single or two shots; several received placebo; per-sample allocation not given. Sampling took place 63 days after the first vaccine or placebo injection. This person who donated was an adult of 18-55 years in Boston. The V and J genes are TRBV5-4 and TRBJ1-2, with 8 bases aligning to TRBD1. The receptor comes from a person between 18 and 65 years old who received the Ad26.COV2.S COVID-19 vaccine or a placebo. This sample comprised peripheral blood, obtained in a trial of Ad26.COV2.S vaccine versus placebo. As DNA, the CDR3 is TGTGCCAGCAGCGGTGGACAGGGCGGGGGCTACACCTTC. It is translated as CASSGGQGGGYTF. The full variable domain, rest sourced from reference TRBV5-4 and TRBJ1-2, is ETGVTQSPTHLIKTRGQQVTLRCSSQSGHNTVSWYQQALGQGPQFIFQYYREEENGRGNFPPRFSGLQFPNYSSELNVNALELDDSALYLCASSGGQGGGYTFGSGTRLTVV.